This entry features one T cell receptor (beta chain) sequence. Its antigen is not known. This CDR3 has 14 residues. Germline values: CDR1 KGHSH, CDR2 LQKENI. The V gene end was trimmed by 5 bases and the J gene end by 2 bases; junction bases not matched to a gene: 5. This sample was included in a study of post-analysis software for immune sequencing data. Study-level findings and limits: TRBV segments more frequent in patients than in controls numbered roughly 5 and included TRBV5-6, TRBV5-1 and TRBV20-1.

The library was made from cDNA and included unique molecular identifiers. A population of about 0.9 to 10 million T cells gave rise to roughly 0.5 million cDNA molecules. MiXCR was run by TCRdb on the PCR reads, yielding one entry per CDR3 protein. The repertoire holds hundreds of thousands of distinct CDR3 sequences, with nearly 45% as singletons. Sequencing input: blood. V is TRBV18 and J is TRBJ1-1, with 7 positions matching TRBD1. This sequence was found in a girl aged 5-17 years with multiple sclerosis. CDR3 nucleotides: TGTGCCAGCTCAGAAAGACAGGGAAACACTGAAGCTTTCTTT. Residues: CASSERQGNTEAFF. Filled out from reference TRBV18 and TRBJ1-1, the complete variable domain reads NAGVMQNPRHLVRRRGQEARLRCSPMKGHSHVYWYRQLPEEGLKFMVYLQKENIIDESGMPKERFSAEFPKEGPSILRIQQVVRGDSAAYFCASSERQGNTEAFFGQGTRLTVV.